This entry lists 4 T cell receptor beta chains sequenced from one sample in a study of blood T cell repertoires in COVID-19. Only in-frame clones appear in the TCRdb table, and some are missing; sequencing was by immunoSEQ multiplex PCR. The sample records 200,000 to 250,000 clones, 80% to 90% being singletons. The sample consisted of peripheral blood. The source of these receptors is a man aged 45-65 years with active or convalescent COVID-19.

The chain employs TRBV3-1 (or the pseudogene TRBV3-2) and TRBJ2-1; no reliable D call. This CDR3 has 13 amino acids. Trimming stripped 7 bases from V and 6 bases from J, with 13 bases between. The germline gives CDR1 LGHDT, CDR2 YNNKEL (reference sequence). CDR3 residues: CASKDSVINEQFF. Written as DNA, the CDR3 is TGTGCCAGCAAAGATAGTGTGATCAATGAGCAGTTCTTC.

This chain joins TRBV7-2 and TRBJ2-5; D unresolved. Trimming shortened V by 4 bases and J by 5 bases, and 8 bases separated the two germline ends. Germline V lookup: CDR1 SGHTA, CDR2 FQGNSA. CDR3 length: 12 residues. The CDR3 sequence: CASSSNWETQYF. The CDR3 nucleotides are TGTGCCAGCAGCTCCAACTGGGAGACCCAGTACTTC.

This chain joins TRBV19 and TRBJ2-3; 14 nucleotides align to TRBD2. Trimming removed 9 bases from V and 2 bases from J; junction bases left unmatched: 4. The germline CDR1 and CDR2 sequences are LNHDA and SQIVND (reference sequence). The CDR3 runs 15 residues. CDR3 in DNA: TGTGCCAGCAGACTAGCGGGAGGGTCCACAGATACGCAGTATTTT. It translates to CASRLAGGSTDTQYF.

CDR3 amino acids: CASEILLRGEQYF. The CDR3 bases are TGTGCCAGCGAGATACTTCTACGAGGGGAGCAGTACTTC. The chain is built from TRBV2 and TRBJ2-7, with D maybe TRBD2 (5 bases). This CDR3 comprises 13 residues. Germline V gives CDR1 SNHLY, CDR2 FYNNEI. The ends were cut back, 8 bases at V and 7 bases at J, with 18 bases in the middle.